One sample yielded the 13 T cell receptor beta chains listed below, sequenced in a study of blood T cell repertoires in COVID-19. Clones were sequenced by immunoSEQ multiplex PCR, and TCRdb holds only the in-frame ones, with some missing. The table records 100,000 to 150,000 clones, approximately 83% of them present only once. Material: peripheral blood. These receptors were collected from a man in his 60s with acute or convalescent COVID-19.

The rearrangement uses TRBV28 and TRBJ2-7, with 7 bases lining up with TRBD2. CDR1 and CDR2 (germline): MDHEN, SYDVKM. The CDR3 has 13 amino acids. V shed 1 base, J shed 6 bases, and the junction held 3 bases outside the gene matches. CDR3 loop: CASSLFGRGEQYF. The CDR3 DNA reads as TGTGCCAGCAGTTTATTTGGGAGGGGCGAGCAGTACTTC. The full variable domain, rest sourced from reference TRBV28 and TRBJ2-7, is DVKVTQSSRYLVKRTGEKVFLECVQDMDHENMFWYRQDPGLGLRLIYFSYDVKMKEKGDIPEGYSVSREKKERFSLILESASTNQTSMYLCASSLFGRGEQYFGPGTRLTVT.

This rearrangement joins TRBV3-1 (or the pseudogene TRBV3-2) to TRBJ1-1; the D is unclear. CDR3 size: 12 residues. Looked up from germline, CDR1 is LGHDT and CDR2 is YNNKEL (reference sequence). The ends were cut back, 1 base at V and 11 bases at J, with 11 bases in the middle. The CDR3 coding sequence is TGTGCCAGCAGCCAAGTAACCGGGTGGGCTTTCTTT. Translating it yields CASSQVTGWAFF.

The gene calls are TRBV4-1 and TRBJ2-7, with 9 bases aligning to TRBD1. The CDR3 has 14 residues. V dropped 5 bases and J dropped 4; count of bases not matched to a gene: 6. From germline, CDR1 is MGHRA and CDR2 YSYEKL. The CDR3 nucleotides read TGCGCCAGCAGCAGAGACAGGGGGAAATACGAGCAGTACTTC. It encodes CASSRDRGKYEQYF.

CDR3 amino acids: CASSLAPGLAGGADTQYF. Here the CDR3 DNA reads TGCGCCAGCAGCTTGGCCCCGGGACTAGCGGGAGGAGCAGATACGCAGTATTTT. The V and J genes are TRBV5-1 and TRBJ2-3; 15 nucleotides match TRBD2. Germline values: CDR1 SGHRS, CDR2 YFSETQ. This CDR3 is built from 18 residues. V lost 0 bases and J lost 4; bases outside the gene matches: 6.

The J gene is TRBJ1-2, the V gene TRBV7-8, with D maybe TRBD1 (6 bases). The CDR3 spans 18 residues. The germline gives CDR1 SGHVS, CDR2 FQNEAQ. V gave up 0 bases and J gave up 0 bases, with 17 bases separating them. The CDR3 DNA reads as TGTGCCAGCAGCTTAGCTGGGGGCGGGGGACGAGCTAACTATGGCTACACCTTC. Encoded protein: CASSLAGGGGRANYGYTF.

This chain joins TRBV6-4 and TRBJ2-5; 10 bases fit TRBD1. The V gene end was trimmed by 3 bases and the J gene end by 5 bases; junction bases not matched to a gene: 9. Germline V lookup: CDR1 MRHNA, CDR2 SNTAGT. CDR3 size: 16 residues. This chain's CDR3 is CASSELGQGRGETQYF. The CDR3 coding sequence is TGTGCCAGCAGTGAGTTGGGACAGGGGAGAGGGGAGACCCAGTACTTC.

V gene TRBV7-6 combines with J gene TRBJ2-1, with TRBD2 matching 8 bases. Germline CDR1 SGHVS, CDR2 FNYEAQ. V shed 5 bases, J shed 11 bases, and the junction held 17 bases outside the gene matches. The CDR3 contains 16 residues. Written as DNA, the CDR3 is TGTGCCAGCAGCCCCAAAGTCCGGGAGGGGCTGTACAAGCAGTTCTTC. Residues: CASSPKVREGLYKQFF.

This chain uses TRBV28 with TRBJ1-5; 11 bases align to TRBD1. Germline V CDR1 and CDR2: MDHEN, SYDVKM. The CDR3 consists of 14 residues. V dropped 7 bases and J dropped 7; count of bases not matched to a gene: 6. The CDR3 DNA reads TGTGCCAGCACTCCCGGGACAGGGGGACAGCCCCAGCATTTT. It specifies CASTPGTGGQPQHF.

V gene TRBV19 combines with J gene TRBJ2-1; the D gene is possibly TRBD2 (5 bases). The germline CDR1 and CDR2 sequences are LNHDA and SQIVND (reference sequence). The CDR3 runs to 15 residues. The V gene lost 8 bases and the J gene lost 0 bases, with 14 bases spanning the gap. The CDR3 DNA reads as TGTGCCAGTCGCGCCCGGGGTAGCTCCTACAATGAGCAGTTCTTC. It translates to CASRARGSSYNEQFF.

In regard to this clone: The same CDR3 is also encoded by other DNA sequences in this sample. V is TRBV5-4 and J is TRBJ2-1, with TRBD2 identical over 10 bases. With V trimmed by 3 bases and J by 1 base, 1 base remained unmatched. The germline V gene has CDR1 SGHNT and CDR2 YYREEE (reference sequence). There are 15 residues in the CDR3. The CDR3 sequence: CASSSTSGSYNEQFF. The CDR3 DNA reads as TGTGCCAGCAGCTCGACTAGCGGGTCCTACAATGAGCAGTTCTTC.

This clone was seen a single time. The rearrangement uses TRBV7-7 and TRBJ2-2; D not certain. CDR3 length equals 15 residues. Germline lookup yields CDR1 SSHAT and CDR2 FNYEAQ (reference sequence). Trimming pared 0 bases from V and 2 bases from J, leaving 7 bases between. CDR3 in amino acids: CASSLAGPNTGELFF. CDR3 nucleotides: TGTGCCAGCAGCTTAGCTGGGCCAAACACCGGGGAGCTGTTTTTT.

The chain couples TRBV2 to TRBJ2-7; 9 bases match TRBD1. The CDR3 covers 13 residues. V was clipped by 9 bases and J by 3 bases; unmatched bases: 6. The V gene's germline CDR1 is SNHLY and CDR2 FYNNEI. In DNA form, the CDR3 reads TGTGCCAGATCCACAGGGGGCCTCTACGAGCAGTACTTC. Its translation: CARSTGGLYEQYF.

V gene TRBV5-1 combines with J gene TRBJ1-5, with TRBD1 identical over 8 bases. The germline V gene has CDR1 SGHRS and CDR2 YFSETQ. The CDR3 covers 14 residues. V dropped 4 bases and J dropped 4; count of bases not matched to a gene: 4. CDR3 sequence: CASSLGQENQPQHF. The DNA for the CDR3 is TGCGCCAGCAGCCTGGGACAGGAGAATCAGCCCCAGCATTTT.